The T cell receptor (beta chain) described here comes from a study of Ad26.COV2.S vaccination and SARS-CoV-2 variants. About the research overall: The COV1001 Ad26.COV2.S trial arm included the donor. Once, or twice with 56 days between doses, Ad26.COV2.S was given intramuscularly.

Stated treatment: 19 received Ad26.COV2.S at low or high dose, single or two shots; 5 received placebo; per-sample allocation not given. The study sampled participants on day 63 after the first vaccine or placebo injection. This clone is a singleton in its sample. Profiling relied on immunoSEQ multiplex PCR, and the TCRdb table lists in-frame clones only, not all of them. The sample includes fewer than 500,000 clones, roughly 90% of them seen just once. Sequenced here: peripheral blood, sampled in a trial of Ad26.COV2.S vaccine versus placebo. The sequence was collected from a person aged 18-65 years who received the Ad26.COV2.S COVID-19 vaccine or a placebo.

The CDR3 reads CASSTLGWADTEAFF. In DNA form, the CDR3 reads TGTGCCAGCAGCACGCTAGGTTGGGCCGACACTGAAGCTTTCTTT. V and J are TRBV7-2 and TRBJ1-1; unclear D gene. The ends were cut back, 5 bases at V and 3 bases at J, with 16 bases in the middle. Germline CDR1 reads SGHTA; CDR2 reads FQGNSA. The CDR3 spans 15 residues.